Listed below are T cell receptor beta chains from one sample, sequenced in a study of CD8+ T cells in alopecia areata. Method: immunoSEQ multiplex PCR; TCRdb's copy keeps in-frame clones and lacks some. The data hold about 210,000 clones, with under 40% observed a single time. Here the sequenced sample was CD4+ T cells sorted from blood, taken at approximately week 30, from a patient treated with tofacitinib. These receptors came from a human donor with alopecia areata. Both conserved end residues are part of each CDR3. Each record gives: clone size, D gene, J gene, V gene, CDR3 protein, CDR3 DNA. D genes are given only for firm matches. Rows may omit the clone size; those that give it use once, few, many or a size class.

- - TRBJ1-4 TRBV7-9 CASSSDFQGGKLFF TGTGCCAGCAGTTCTGACTTCCAGGGCGGAAAACTGTTTTTT
- - TRBJ1-4 TRBV2 CASSSQGFGEKLFF TGTGCCAGCAGTTCCCAGGGTTTCGGTGAAAAACTGTTTTTT
few - TRBJ2-7 TRBV28 CASSALYEQYF TGTGCCAGCAGCGCACTCTACGAGCAGTACTTC
- TRBD1 TRBJ1-2 TRBV7-9 CASSRGTGEGSDGYTF TGTGCCAGCAGCCGTGGTACAGGGGAGGGGTCGGATGGCTACACCTTC
- TRBD1 TRBJ2-1 TRBV27 CASRPGQGAIVNEQFF TGTGCCAGCAGACCGGGACAGGGGGCAATAGTGAATGAGCAGTTCTTC
- TRBD1 TRBJ1-5 TRBV29-1 CSTGQAGQPQHF TGCAGCACCGGACAGGCTGGTCAGCCCCAGCATTTT
- - TRBJ1-6 TRBV19 CASRMETGSSYNSPLHF TGTGCCAGTAGGATGGAGACAGGAAGCTCCTATAATTCACCCCTCCACTTT
- - TRBJ2-7 TRBV29-1 CSLLWGGEQYF TGCAGCCTTTTGTGGGGCGGCGAGCAGTACTTC
few TRBD1 TRBJ1-4 TRBV28 CASNLQGATNEKLFF TGTGCCAGCAATCTTCAGGGGGCAACTAATGAAAAACTGTTTTTT
few - TRBJ2-2 TRBV29-1 CSAARTGELFF TGCAGCGCGGCCAGGACCGGGGAGCTGTTTTTT
few - TRBJ2-3 TRBV14 CASSQTGLTQYF TGTGCCAGCAGCCAAACGGGACTGACGCAGTATTTT
- TRBD1 TRBJ2-2 TRBV29-1 CSVAVAGTDNTGELFF TGCAGCGTTGCGGTTGCCGGGACAGATAACACCGGGGAGCTGTTTTTT
- - TRBJ2-1 TRBV5-6 CASSLAFRRSNSYNEQFF TGTGCCAGCAGCTTGGCCTTTAGGCGGAGCAACTCCTACAATGAGCAGTTCTTC
- - TRBJ1-6 TRBV11-2 CASSLGDSPLHF TGTGCCAGCAGCTTAGGGGATTCACCCCTCCACTTT
many TRBD1 TRBJ2-1 TRBV5-5 CASSLVGVVGTGYNEQFF TGTGCCAGCAGCTTGGTAGGCGTAGTCGGGACAGGCTACAATGAGCAGTTCTTC
few - TRBJ1-5 TRBV10-3 CAISESSDRPQHF TGTGCCATCAGTGAGTCATCTGACCGGCCCCAGCATTTT
few - TRBJ1-1 TRBV29-1 CSQRGTEAFF TGCAGCCAAAGGGGCACTGAAGCTTTCTTT
- - TRBJ2-7 TRBV29-1 CSVVSQASYEQYF TGCAGCGTTGTCTCCCAGGCCTCCTACGAGCAGTACTTC
- - TRBJ2-7 TRBV5-1 CASSAQTYEQYF TGCGCCAGCAGTGCCCAGACCTACGAGCAGTACTTC
- - TRBJ1-2 TRBV2 CASSQGQNYGYTF TGTGCCAGCAGTCAAGGACAGAACTATGGCTACACCTTC
- - TRBJ2-7 TRBV2 CASSDRVPYEQYF TGTGCCAGCAGTGACAGGGTCCCCTACGAGCAGTACTTC
few TRBD1 TRBJ2-1 TRBV30 CAWSHTGTGRNEQFF TGTGCCTGGAGTCACACCGGGACAGGGAGGAATGAGCAGTTCTTC
- TRBD2 TRBJ2-3 TRBV15 CATSRDSIRASGGTDTQYF TGTGCCACCAGCAGAGATAGTATTAGGGCTAGCGGAGGCACAGATACGCAGTATTTT
few TRBD2 TRBJ2-1 TRBV2 CASRLADNEQFF TGTGCCAGCAGGCTAGCGGACAATGAGCAGTTCTTC
- - TRBJ1-2 TRBV6-5 CASSYQGENYGYTF TGTGCCAGCAGTTACCAAGGGGAAAACTATGGCTACACCTTC
- - TRBJ2-7 TRBV25-1 CASTRGSSYEQYF TGTGCCAGCACCCGGGGATCCTCCTACGAGCAGTACTTC
many - TRBJ1-2 TRBV7-3 CASSTTGQGGYTF TGTGCCAGCAGCACAACGGGTCAAGGGGGCTACACCTTC
- TRBD1 TRBJ2-7 TRBV27 CASSTRTGGNGPYEQYF TGTGCCAGCAGTACCCGGACAGGGGGTAATGGTCCCTACGAGCAGTACTTC
- - TRBJ2-1 TRBV7-2 CASSARPGDEQFF TGTGCCAGCAGTGCTCGGCCCGGCGATGAGCAGTTCTTC
- TRBD2 TRBJ2-5 TRBV7-3 CASSPLAGGRETQYF TGTGCCAGCAGCCCCTTAGCGGGGGGGCGGGAGACCCAGTACTTC
- - TRBJ2-1 TRBV7-3 CASSLTAFNEQFF TGTGCCAGCAGCTTGACAGCCTTTAATGAGCAGTTCTTC
- TRBD1 TRBJ1-2 TRBV6-4 CASSAQGVGYTF TGTGCCAGCAGTGCACAGGGGGTTGGCTACACCTTC
- TRBD1 TRBJ1-2 TRBV25-1 CASADRVASMGYTF TGTGCCAGCGCGGACAGGGTGGCCTCTATGGGCTACACCTTC
- - TRBJ2-3 TRBV19 CASSISGDTQYF TGTGCCAGTAGTATTTCGGGAGATACGCAGTATTTT
few - TRBJ2-5 TRBV7-2 CASSGRLVQETQYF TGTGCCAGCAGCGGTCGACTAGTGCAAGAGACCCAGTACTTC
once - TRBJ2-2 TRBV29-1 CSVVDGSNTGELFF TGCAGCGTTGTTGACGGATCGAACACCGGGGAGCTGTTTTTT
- - TRBJ2-1 TRBV5-1 CASSSDHGSGNEQFF TGCGCCAGCAGCTCCGACCACGGGAGCGGCAATGAGCAGTTCTTC
few - TRBJ1-1 TRBV6-1 CASSEREATEAFF TGTGCCAGCAGTGAACGGGAGGCGACTGAAGCTTTCTTT
- - TRBJ1-1 TRBV14 CASSLYRANTEAFF TGTGCCAGCAGCCTTTACAGGGCGAACACTGAAGCTTTCTTT
few TRBD1 TRBJ1-1 TRBV6-5 CASTRDRLNTEAFF TGTGCCAGCACCCGGGACAGGCTGAACACTGAAGCTTTCTTT
- TRBD1 TRBJ2-7 TRBV30 CAWRTQGAYEQYF TGTGCCTGGAGAACCCAGGGGGCCTACGAGCAGTACTTC
many - TRBJ1-2 TRBV29-1 CSVATGSYGYTF TGCAGCGTAGCTACAGGGAGCTATGGCTACACCTTC
- TRBD1 TRBJ2-1 TRBV6-5 CASSRDGQAKEQFF TGTGCCAGCAGTCGGGATGGACAGGCGAAAGAGCAGTTCTTC
once - TRBJ2-3 TRBV4-1 CASRPGGTDTQYF TGCGCCAGCAGGCCGGGAGGCACAGATACGCAGTATTTT
few TRBD1 TRBJ2-7 TRBV6-5 CASRSGQGSYEQYF TGTGCCAGCAGGTCAGGACAGGGGTCCTACGAGCAGTACTTC
- - TRBJ1-1 TRBV5-1 CASSLDRPLTTEAFF TGCGCCAGCAGCTTGGACAGGCCCCTGACGACTGAAGCTTTCTTT
- - TRBJ2-6 TRBV27 CASKQGGANVLTF TGTGCCAGCAAGCAGGGGGGGGCCAACGTCCTGACTTTC
- TRBD1 TRBJ2-4 TRBV30 CAWSLTGTGLLAKNIQYF TGTGCCTGGAGTTTAACCGGGACAGGGCTACTAGCCAAAAACATTCAGTACTTC
- - TRBJ2-7 TRBV14 CASSGGARDEQYF TGTGCCAGCAGCGGGGGGGCGCGGGACGAGCAGTACTTC
- - TRBJ2-5 TRBV5-1 CASSFPDSLETQYF TGCGCCAGCAGCTTTCCCGACAGTCTGGAGACCCAGTACTTC
few TRBD1 TRBJ2-6 TRBV18 CASSPTGPGANVLTF TGTGCCAGCTCACCGACAGGGCCTGGGGCCAACGTCCTGACTTTC